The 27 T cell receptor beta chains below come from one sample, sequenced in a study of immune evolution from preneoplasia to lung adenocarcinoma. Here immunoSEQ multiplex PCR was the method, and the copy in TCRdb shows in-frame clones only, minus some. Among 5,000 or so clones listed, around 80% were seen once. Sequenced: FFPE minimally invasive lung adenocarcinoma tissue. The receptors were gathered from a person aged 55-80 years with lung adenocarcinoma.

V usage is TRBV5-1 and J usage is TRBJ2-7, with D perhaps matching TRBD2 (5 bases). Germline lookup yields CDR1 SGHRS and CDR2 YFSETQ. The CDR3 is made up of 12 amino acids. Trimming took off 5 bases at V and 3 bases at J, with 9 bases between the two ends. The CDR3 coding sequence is TGCGCCAGCAGTTCGGACTTCTACGAGCAGTACTTC. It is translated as CASSSDFYEQYF.

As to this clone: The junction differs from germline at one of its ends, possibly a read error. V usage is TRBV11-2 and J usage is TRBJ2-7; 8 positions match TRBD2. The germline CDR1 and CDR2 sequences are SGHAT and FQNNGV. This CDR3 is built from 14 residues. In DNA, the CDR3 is TGTGCCAGCAGCTTGGGGAGCGGGAGCTACGAGCAGTATTTC. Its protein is CASSLGSGSYEQYF.

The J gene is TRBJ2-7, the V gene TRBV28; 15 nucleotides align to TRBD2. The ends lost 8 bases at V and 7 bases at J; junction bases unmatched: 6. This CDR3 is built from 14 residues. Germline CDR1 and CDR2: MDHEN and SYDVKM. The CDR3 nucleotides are TGTGCCAGCGTAGGGACTAGCGGGAGGAGTGAGCAGTACTTC. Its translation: CASVGTSGRSEQYF.

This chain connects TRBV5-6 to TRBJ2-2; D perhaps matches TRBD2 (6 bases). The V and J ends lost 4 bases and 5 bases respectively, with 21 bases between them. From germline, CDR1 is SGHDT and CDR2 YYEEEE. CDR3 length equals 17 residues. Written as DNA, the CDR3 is TGTGCCAGCAGCCTGATGGGTGGTAGCGGAGGAACCGGGGAGCTGTTTTTT. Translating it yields CASSLMGGSGGTGELFF.

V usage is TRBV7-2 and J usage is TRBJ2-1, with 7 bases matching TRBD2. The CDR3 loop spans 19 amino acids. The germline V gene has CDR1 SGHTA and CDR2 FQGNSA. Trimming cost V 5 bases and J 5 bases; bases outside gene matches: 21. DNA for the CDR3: TGTGCCAGCAGCAACGTCGTGTGGGGGGGTACCCTACGAAACAATGAGCAGTTCTTC. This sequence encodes CASSNVVWGGTLRNNEQFF.

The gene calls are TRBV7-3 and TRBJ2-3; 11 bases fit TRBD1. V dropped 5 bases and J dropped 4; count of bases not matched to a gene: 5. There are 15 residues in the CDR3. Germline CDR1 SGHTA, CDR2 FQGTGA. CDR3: CASSQGQGASDTQYF. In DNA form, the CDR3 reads TGTGCCAGCAGCCAAGGACAGGGGGCGTCAGATACGCAGTATTTT.

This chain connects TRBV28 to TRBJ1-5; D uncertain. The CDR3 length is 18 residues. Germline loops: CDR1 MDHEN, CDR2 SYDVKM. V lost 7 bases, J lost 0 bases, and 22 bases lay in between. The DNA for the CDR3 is TGTGCCAGCATCTCAAGCCCCGGCACCCTTTATAGCAATCAGCCCCAGCATTTT. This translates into CASISSPGTLYSNQPQHF.

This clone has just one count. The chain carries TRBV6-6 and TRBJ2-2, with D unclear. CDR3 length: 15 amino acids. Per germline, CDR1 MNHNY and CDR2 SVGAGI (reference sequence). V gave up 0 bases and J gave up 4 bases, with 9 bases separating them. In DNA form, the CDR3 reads TGTGCCAGCAGTTACTCGATCGACGGCACCGGGGAGCTGTTTTTT. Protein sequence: CASSYSIDGTGELFF.

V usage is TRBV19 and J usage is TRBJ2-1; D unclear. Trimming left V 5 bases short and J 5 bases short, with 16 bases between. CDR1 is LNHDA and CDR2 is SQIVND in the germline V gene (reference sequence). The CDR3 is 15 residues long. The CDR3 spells CASSRRSASHNEQFF. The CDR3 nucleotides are TGTGCCAGTAGTCGGCGGTCGGCGAGCCACAATGAGCAGTTCTTC.

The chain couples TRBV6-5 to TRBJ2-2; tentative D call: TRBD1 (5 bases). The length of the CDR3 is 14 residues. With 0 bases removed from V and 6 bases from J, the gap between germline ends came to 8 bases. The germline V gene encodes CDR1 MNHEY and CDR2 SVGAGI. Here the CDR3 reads CASSYSQGAGELFF. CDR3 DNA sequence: TGTGCCAGCAGTTACTCTCAGGGTGCCGGGGAGCTGTTTTTT.

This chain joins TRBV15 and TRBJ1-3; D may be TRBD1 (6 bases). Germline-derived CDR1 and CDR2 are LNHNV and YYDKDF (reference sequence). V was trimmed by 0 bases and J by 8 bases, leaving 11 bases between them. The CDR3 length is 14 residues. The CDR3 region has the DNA TGTGCCACCAGCAGAGATGCAGGGGTAGACACCATATATTTT. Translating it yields CATSRDAGVDTIYF.

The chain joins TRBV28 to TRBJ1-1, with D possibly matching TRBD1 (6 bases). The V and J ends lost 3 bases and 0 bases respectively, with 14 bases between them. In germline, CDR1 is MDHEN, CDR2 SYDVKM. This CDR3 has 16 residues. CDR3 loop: CASSLQQGPMNTEAFF. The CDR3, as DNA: TGTGCCAGCAGTTTGCAACAGGGCCCCATGAACACTGAAGCTTTCTTT.

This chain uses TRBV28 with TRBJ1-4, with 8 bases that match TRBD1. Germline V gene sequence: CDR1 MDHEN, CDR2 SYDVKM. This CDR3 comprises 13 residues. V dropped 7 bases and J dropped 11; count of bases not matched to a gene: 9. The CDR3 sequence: CASIGDRPGKLFF. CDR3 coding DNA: TGTGCCAGCATAGGGGACAGGCCAGGGAAACTGTTTTTT.

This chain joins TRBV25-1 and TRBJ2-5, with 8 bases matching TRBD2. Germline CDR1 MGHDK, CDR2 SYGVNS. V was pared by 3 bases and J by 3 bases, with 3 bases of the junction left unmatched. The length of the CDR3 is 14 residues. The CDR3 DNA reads TGTGCCAGCAGTGATTTGCGGGAGGAAGAGACCCAGTACTTC. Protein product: CASSDLREEETQYF.

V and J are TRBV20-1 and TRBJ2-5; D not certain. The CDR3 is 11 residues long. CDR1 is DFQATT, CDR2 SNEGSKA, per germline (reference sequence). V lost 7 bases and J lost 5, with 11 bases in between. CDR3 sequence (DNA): TGCAGTGTGATGACGACGGAGACCCAGTACTTC. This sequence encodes CSVMTTETQYF.

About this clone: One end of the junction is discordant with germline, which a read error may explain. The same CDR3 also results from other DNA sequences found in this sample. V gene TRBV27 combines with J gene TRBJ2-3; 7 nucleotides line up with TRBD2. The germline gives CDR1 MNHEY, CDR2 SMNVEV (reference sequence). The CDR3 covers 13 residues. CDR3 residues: CASKPTSTDTQYF. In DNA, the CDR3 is TGTGCCAGCAAACCGACTAGCACAGATACGCAATATTTT.

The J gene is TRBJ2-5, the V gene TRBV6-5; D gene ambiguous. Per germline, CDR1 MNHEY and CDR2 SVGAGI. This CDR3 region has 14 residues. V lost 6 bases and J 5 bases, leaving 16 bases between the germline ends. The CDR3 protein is CASSTPRLEETQYF. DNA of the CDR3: TGTGCCAGCAGCACCCCGAGGTTGGAGGAGACCCAGTACTTC.

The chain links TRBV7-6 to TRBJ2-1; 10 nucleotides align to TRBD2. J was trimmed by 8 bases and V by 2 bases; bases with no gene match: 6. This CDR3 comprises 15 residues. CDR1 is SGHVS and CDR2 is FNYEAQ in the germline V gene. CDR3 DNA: TGTGCCAGCAGCTTATCTAGCGGGAGTATCTATGAGCAGTTCTTC. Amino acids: CASSLSSGSIYEQFF.

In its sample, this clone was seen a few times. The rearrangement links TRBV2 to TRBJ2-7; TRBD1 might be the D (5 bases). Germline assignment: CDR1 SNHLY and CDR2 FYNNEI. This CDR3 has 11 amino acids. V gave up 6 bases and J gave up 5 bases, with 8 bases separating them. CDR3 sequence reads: CASRGPHEQYF. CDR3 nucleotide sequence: TGTGCCAGCAGGGGGCCCCACGAGCAGTACTTC.

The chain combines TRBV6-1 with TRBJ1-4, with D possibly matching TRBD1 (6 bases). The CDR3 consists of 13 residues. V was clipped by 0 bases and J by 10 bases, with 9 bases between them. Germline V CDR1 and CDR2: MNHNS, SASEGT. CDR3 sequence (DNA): TGTGCCAGCAGTGAAGCGGGCAGGGGAAAACTGTTTTTT. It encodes CASSEAGRGKLFF.

The DNA for the CDR3 is TGTGCCAGTACCATGGGACAGGGGGCGCGGGAGACCCAGTACTTC. It specifies CASTMGQGARETQYF. The genes are TRBV19 and TRBJ2-5, with 12 bases fitting TRBD1. The CDR3 length is 15 residues. Per germline, CDR1 LNHDA and CDR2 SQIVND (reference sequence). Trimming removed 7 bases from V and 5 bases from J; junction bases left unmatched: 8.

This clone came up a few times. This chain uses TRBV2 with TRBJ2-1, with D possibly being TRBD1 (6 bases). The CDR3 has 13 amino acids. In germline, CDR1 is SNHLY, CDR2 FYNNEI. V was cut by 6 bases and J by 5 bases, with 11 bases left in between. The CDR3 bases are TGTGCCAGCAGCAACGACAGGAACAATGAGCAGTTCTTC. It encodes CASSNDRNNEQFF.

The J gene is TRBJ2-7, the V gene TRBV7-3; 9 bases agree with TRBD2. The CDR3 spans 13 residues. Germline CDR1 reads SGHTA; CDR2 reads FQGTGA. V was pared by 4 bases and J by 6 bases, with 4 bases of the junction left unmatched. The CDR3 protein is CASSSLAGSEQYF. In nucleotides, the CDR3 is TGTGCCAGCAGCTCCCTAGCGGGGAGCGAGCAGTACTTC.

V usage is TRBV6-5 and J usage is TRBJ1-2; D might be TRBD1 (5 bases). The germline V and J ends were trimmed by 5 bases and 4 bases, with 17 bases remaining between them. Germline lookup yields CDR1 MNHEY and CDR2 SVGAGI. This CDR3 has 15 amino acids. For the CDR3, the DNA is TGTGCCAGCAGTAGCACAGGTCTCCTTTTCTATGGCTACACCTTC. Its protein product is CASSSTGLLFYGYTF.

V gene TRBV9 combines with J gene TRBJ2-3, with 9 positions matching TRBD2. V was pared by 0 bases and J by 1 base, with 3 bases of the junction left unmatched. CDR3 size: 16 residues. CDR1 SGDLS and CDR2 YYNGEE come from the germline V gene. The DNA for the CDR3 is TGTGCCAGCAGCGTAGGAAGGACTAGCGGCACAGATACGCAGTATTTT. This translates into CASSVGRTSGTDTQYF.

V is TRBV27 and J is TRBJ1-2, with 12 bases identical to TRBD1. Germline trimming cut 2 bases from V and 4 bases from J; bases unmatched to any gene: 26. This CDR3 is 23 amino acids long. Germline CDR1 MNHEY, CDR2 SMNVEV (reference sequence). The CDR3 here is CASSLRVPGTGGIIDTPSYGYTF. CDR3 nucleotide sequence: TGTGCCAGCAGTTTACGGGTACCGGGGACAGGGGGCATCATTGATACCCCCTCCTATGGCTACACCTTC.

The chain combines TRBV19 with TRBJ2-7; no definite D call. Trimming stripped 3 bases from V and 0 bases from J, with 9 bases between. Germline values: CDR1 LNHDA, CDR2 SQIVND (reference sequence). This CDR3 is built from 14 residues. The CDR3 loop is CASSIGQSSYEQYF. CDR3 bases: TGTGCCAGTAGTATCGGGCAGAGCTCCTACGAGCAGTACTTC.